This TCR beta chain was identified during a study of neurological immune-mediated disorders. General study results and limits: CDR3 amino acid sequences found in expanded clones were never shared across subjects, suggesting private repertoires in all groups.

Unsorted libraries were generated from 2 million PBMCs held at -80 degrees C. In this sample, this clonotype turned up many times. The antigen is not known. TCRdb itself ran the 5' RACE reads through MiXCR, one entry per CDR3 protein. This table holds 25,000 to 35,000 distinct CDR3 sequences, around 10% found once. The CDR3 spans 11 residues. Germline-derived CDR1 and CDR2 are MDHEN and SYDVKM. V was trimmed by 3 bases and J by 12 bases, leaving 9 bases between them. This clonotype originated in a man between 60 and 70 years old in good health. The sample consisted of PBMCs. The chain couples TRBV28 to TRBJ2-1; the D gene is possibly TRBD1 (5 bases). In DNA, the CDR3 is TGTGCCAGCAGTTTCGACAGAAGGCAGTTCTTC. Protein product: CASSFDRRQFF.